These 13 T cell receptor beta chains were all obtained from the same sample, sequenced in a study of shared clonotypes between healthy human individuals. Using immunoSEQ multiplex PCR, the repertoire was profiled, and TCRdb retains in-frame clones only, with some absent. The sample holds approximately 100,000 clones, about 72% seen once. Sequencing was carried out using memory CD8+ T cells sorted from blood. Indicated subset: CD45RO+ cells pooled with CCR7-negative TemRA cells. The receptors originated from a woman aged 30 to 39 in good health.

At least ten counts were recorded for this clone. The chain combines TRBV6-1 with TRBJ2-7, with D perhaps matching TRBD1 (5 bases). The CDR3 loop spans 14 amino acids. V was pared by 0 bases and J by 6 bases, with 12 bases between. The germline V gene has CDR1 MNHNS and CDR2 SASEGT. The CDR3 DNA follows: TGTGCCAGCAGTGAAGCGCAAGGGGTCGGCGAGCAGTACTTC. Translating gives CASSEAQGVGEQYF.

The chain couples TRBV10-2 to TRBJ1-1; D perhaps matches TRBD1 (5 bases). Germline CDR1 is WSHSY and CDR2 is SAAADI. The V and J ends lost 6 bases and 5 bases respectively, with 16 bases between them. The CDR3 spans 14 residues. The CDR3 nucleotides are TGCGCCAGCAGCCCCCGCAGGGTGGTGACTGAAGCTTTCTTT. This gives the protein CASSPRRVVTEAFF.

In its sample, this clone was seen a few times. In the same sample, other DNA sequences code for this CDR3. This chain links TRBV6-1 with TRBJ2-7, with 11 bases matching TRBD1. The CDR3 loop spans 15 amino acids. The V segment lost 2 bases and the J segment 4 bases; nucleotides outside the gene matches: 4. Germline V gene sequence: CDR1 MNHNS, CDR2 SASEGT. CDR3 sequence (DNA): TGTGCCAGCAGTGAATCGGGGACAGGGGGATACGAGCAGTACTTC. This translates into CASSESGTGGYEQYF.

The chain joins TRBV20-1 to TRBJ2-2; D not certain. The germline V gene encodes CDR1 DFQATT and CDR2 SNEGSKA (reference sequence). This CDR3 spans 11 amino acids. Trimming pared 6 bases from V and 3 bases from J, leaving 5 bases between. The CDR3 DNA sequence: TGCAGTGCGCCGGACACCGGGGAGCTGTTTTTT. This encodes CSAPDTGELFF.

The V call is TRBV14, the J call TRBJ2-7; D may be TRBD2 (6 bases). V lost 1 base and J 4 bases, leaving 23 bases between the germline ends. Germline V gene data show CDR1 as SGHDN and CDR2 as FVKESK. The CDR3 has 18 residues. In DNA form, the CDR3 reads TGTGCCAGCAGCCAAGTATTCGGAGGTGCAGGGCGGGGTTACGAGCAGTACTTC. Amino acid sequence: CASSQVFGGAGRGYEQYF.

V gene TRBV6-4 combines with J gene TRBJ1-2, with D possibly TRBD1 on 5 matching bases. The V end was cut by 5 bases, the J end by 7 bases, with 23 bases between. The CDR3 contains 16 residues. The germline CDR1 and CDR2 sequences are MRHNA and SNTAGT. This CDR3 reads CASSLSAVDGGFGYTF. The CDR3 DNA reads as TGTGCCAGCAGTTTGTCGGCGGTGGACGGGGGATTTGGCTACACCTTC.

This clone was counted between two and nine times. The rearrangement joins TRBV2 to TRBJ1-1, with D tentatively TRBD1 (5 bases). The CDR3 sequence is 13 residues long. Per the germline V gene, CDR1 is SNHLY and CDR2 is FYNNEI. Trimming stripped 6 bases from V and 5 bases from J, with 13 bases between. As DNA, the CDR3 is TGTGCCAGCAGCTTAGTGCGGGGGACTGAAGCTTTCTTT. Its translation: CASSLVRGTEAFF.

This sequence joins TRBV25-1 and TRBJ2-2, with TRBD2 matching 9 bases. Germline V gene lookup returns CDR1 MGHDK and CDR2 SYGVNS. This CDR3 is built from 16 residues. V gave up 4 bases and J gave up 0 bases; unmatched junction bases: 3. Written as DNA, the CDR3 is TGTGCCAGCAGTGGTCCTAGCGGGACGAACACCGGGGAGCTGTTTTTT. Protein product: CASSGPSGTNTGELFF.

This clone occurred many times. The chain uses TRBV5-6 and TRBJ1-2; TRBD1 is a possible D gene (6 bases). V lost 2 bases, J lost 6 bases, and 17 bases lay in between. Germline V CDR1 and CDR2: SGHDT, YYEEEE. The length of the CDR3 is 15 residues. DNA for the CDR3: TGTGCCAGCAGCTTACCGACAGGACTTCTAGATGGCTACACCTTC. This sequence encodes CASSLPTGLLDGYTF.

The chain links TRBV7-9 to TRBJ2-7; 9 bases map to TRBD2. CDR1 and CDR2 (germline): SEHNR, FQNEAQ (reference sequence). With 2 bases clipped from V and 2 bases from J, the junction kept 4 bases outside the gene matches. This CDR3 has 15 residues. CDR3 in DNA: TGTGCCAGCAGCTTAAATGCGGGAGGGGCCTACGAGCAGTACTTC. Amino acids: CASSLNAGGAYEQYF.

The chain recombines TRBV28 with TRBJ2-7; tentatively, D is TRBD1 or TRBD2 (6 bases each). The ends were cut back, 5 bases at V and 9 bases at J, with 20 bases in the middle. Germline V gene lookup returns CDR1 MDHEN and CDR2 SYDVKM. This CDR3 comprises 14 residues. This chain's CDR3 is CASSLSPGGRGQYF. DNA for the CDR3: TGTGCCAGCAGTCTCTCTCCCGGGGGCCGGGGGCAGTACTTC. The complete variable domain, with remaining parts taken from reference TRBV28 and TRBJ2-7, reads DVKVTQSSRYLVKRTGEKVFLECVQDMDHENMFWYRQDPGLGLRLIYFSYDVKMKEKGDIPEGYSVSREKKERFSLILESASTNQTSMYLCASSLSPGGRGQYFGPGTRLTVT.

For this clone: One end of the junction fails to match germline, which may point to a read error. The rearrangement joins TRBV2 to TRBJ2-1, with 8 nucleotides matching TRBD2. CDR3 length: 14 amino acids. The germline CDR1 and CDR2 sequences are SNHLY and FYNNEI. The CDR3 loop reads CASMVAGLYNEQFF. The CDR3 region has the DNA TGTGCAAGCATGGTAGCGGGGTTGTACAATGAGCAGTTCTTC. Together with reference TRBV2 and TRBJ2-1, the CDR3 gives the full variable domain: EPEVTQTPSHQVTQMGQEVILRCVPISNHLYFYWYRQILGQKVEFLVSFYNNEISEKSEIFDDQFSVERPDGSNFTLKIRSTKLEDSAMYFCASMVAGLYNEQFFGPGTRLTVL.

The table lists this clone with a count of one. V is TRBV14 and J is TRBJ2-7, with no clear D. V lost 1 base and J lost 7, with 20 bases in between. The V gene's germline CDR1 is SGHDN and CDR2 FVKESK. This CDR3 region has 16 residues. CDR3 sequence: CASSQGDPRSPEEQYF. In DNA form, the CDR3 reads TGTGCCAGCAGCCAAGGGGATCCCAGATCTCCGGAGGAGCAGTACTTC.